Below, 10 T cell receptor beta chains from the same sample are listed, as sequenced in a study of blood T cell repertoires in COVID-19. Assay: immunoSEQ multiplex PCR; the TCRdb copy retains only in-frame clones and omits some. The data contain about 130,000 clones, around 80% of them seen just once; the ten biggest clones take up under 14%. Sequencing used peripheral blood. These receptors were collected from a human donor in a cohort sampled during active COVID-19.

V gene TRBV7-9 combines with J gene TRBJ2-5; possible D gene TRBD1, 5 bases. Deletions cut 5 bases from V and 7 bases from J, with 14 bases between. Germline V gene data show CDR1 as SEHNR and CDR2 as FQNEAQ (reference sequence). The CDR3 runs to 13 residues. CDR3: CASSLQDYGTQYF. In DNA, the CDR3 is TGTGCCAGCAGCCTACAGGATTATGGGACCCAGTACTTC.

The CDR3 sequence is CASLYLAGTSGVTDTQYF. In nucleotides, the CDR3 is TGTGCCAGCTTATACTTAGCCGGGACTAGCGGGGTAACAGATACGCAGTATTTT. The genes are TRBV5-6 and TRBJ2-3; 13 nucleotides match TRBD2. V was pared by 7 bases and J by 3 bases, with 14 bases of the junction left unmatched. The CDR3 consists of 18 residues. Germline CDR1 reads SGHDT; CDR2 reads YYEEEE.

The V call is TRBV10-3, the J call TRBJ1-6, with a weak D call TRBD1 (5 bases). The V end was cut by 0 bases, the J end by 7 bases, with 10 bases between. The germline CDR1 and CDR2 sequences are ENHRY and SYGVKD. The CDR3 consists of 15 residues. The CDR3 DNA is TGTGCCATCAGTGAGTCGCAACAGGAGAATTCACCCCTCCACTTT. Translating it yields CAISESQQENSPLHF.

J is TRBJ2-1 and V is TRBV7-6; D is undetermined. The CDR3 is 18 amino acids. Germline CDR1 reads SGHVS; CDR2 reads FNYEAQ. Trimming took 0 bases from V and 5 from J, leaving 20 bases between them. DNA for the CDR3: TGTGCCAGCAGCTTAGCGGGCGATAGTGAGTTGAACAACAATGAGCAGTTCTTC. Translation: CASSLAGDSELNNNEQFF.

Here the CDR3 DNA reads TGTGCCAGCAGTCCCCGGAGGACTGGGGGCTACACCTTC. Translation: CASSPRRTGGYTF. The V gene is TRBV27, the J gene TRBJ1-2; D ambiguous. The CDR3 length is 13 residues. Trimming took off 5 bases at V and 8 bases at J, with 15 bases between the two ends. CDR1 is MNHEY, CDR2 SMNVEV, per germline (reference sequence).

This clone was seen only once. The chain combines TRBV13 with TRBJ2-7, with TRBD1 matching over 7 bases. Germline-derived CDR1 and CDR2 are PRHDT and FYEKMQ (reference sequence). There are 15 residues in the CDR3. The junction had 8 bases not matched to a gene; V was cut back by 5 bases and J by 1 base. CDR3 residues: CASSKDRDLSYEQYF. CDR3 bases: TGTGCCAGCAGCAAAGACAGGGACCTATCCTACGAGCAGTACTTC. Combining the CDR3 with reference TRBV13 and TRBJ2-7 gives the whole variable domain AAGVIQSPRHLIKEKRETATLKCYPIPRHDTVYWYQQGPGQDPQFLISFYEKMQSDKGSIPDRFSAQQFSDYHSELNMSSLELGDSALYFCASSKDRDLSYEQYFGPGTRLTVT.

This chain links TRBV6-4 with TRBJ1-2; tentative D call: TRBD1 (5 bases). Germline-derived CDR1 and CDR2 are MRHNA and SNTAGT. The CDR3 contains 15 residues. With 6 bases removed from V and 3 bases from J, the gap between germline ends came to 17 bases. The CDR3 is CASRPLGGGYYGYTF. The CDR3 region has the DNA TGTGCCAGCAGACCCCTGGGGGGAGGCTACTATGGCTACACCTTC.

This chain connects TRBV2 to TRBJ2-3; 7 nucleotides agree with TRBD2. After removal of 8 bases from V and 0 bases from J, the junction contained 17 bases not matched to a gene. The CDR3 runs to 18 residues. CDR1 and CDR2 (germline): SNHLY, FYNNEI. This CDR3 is CASPSDGGGEISTDTQYF. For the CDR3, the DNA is TGTGCCAGCCCCTCTGACGGCGGGGGAGAGATTAGCACAGATACGCAGTATTTT.

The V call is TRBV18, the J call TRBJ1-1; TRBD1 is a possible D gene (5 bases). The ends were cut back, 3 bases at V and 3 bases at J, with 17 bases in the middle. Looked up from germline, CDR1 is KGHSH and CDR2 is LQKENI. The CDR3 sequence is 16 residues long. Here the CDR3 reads CASSPRGEGRDTEAFF. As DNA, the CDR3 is TGTGCCAGCTCACCCCGCGGGGAGGGACGGGACACTGAAGCTTTCTTT.

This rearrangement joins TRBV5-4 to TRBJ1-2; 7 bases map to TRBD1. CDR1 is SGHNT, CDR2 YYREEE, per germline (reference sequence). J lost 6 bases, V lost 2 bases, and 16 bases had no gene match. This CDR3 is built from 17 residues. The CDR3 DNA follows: TGTGCCAGCAGCTTTGGAGTAGGGACAGCGGGCAAGGATGGCTACACCTTC. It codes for CASSFGVGTAGKDGYTF. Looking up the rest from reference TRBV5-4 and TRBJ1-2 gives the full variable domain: ETGVTQSPTHLIKTRGQQVTLRCSSQSGHNTVSWYQQALGQGPQFIFQYYREEENGRGNFPPRFSGLQFPNYSSELNVNALELDDSALYLCASSFGVGTAGKDGYTFGSGTRLTVV.